What follows is one TCR beta chain and its context. The antigen this receptor binds is unknown. The input lacks base qualities; no much larger clone sits a single base away. The record originates from a study of control samples from healthy donors and cancer patients (dated by TCRdb to the early 2020s). The library was obtained by the immunoSEQ multiplex PCR assay. TCRdb retrieved this table from immuneACCESS and kept in-frame rearrangements only. Not all clones are present; in checked studies, unresolved V genes account for under half, and no reason is known for the remainder. The sample table lists over 100,000 clones, around nine tenths of them with a count of one. 3.5% to 4.5% of the sample lies in the top ten. According to the germline V gene, CDR1 reads SGHTA and CDR2 reads FQGTGA. V is trimmed back by 1 base and J by 3 bases, and the junction contains 4 bases that no gene match accounts for. From the cysteine through the phenylalanine, the CDR3 covers 15 amino acids. The entry retains the CDR3 DNA only, 45 bases that are in frame from base 1.

The receptor was isolated from a human donor in good health. The donor label of this sample is uncertain. Sequenced sample: blood. The chain is assembled from TRBV7-3 and TRBJ2-5; a stretch of 8 junction bases matches TRBD2. The bases read TGTGCCAGCAGCTTAAATCACGGGGGGGAAGAGACCCAGTACTTC. This yields the protein CASSLNHGGEETQYF.